These T cell receptor beta chains were read from a single sample in a study of CD8 T cells in Susac syndrome. TCRdb reprocessed the immunoSEQ multiplex PCR reads with MiXCR, giving one entry per CDR3 protein. The table records under 200,000 distinct CDR3 sequences, roughly 94% of them present only once. Source material: CD4+ T cells from PBMCs. The receptors were gathered from a human donor in good health. The CDR3 runs from the conserved cysteine through the conserved F or W. A D gene is named only where the DNA matches it firmly. Expanded clones are given a class, and other clones once, few, many or no size at all.

NA,NA,TRBJ2-3,TRBV29-1,TGCAGCGTTGAGGTCACATCGGGTATCACGCAGTATTTT,CSVEVTSGITQYF
NA,NA,TRBJ1-1,TRBV12-3/TRBV12-4,TGTGCCAGCAGTTTACAGGGGCCACCCACTGAAGCTTTCTTT,CASSLQGPPTEAFF
TRBD1,NA,TRBJ2-1,TRBV24-1,TGTGCCACCAGGAGCTCCGGGACAGGTCACAATGAGCAGTTCTTC,CATRSSGTGHNEQFF
TRBD1,NA,TRBJ1-2,TRBV30,TGTGCCCGAGGGGGCCTCGGGCCTTGGGGCTACACCTTC,CARGGLGPWGYTF
TRBD1,NA,TRBJ2-1,TRBV30,TGTGCCTGGAGGCATAAAGGGGGCGATGAGCAGTTCTTC,CAWRHKGGDEQFF
NA,NA,TRBJ2-7,TRBV7-2,TGTGCCAGCAGCCGGACGAGGGGACTCTACGAGCAGTACTTC,CASSRTRGLYEQYF
NA,NA,TRBJ2-1,TRBV3-1,TGTGCCAGCTCGTGGGGCACCTACAATGAGCAGTTCTTC,CASSWGTYNEQFF
NA,NA,TRBJ2-1,TRBV7-9,TGTGCCAGCAGCTTTGATCTATCAGTGCAGTTCTTC,CASSFDLSVQFF
NA,NA,TRBJ1-3,TRBV9,TGTGCCAGCAGCCCACCGAGCTCTGGAAACACCATATATTTT,CASSPPSSGNTIYF
TRBD2,NA,TRBJ2-3,TRBV12-3/TRBV12-4,TGTGCCAGCAGTCCAGGACTAGCGATCGGGTCAGATACGCAGTATTTT,CASSPGLAIGSDTQYF
NA,once,TRBJ2-4,TRBV7-2,TGTGCCAGCAGCTTAAGTACACTACTAGCCAAAAACATTCAGTACTTC,CASSLSTLLAKNIQYF
NA,NA,TRBJ1-2,TRBV9,TGTGCCAGCAGCTTTAACACCGGGACCTTGGGACGTGGCTACACCTTC,CASSFNTGTLGRGYTF
NA,NA,TRBJ1-2,TRBV19,TGTGCCAGTAACCCCCTGATCGGGTGGAATGGCTACACCTTC,CASNPLIGWNGYTF
TRBD1,NA,TRBJ1-6,TRBV27,TGTGCCAGCAGTTACATTAGTGACAGGGGGAATTCACCCCTCCACTTT,CASSYISDRGNSPLHF
NA,NA,TRBJ1-4,TRBV20-1,TGCAGTGCTACGGGGACAACTAATGAAAAACTGTTTTTT,CSATGTTNEKLFF
NA,NA,TRBJ1-2,TRBV29-1,TGCAGCGTTGGAGAAACGCAGGTCGGCTACACCTTC,CSVGETQVGYTF
TRBD2,once,TRBJ2-5,TRBV29-1,TGCAGTTATTCTCCGGGACTAGTGGGGGAGACCCAGTACTTC,CSYSPGLVGETQYF
TRBD1,once,TRBJ2-1,TRBV29-1,TGCAGCGTCAGGACAGGGGGCCAAAATGAGCAGTTCTTC,CSVRTGGQNEQFF
NA,NA,TRBJ2-3,TRBV15,TGTGCCACCAGCAGAGCTGGATACACAGATACGCAGTATTTT,CATSRAGYTDTQYF
NA,once,TRBJ2-6,TRBV12-3/TRBV12-4,TGTGCCAGCAGTTTAACCTCTATCTCTGGGGCCAACGTCCTGACTTTC,CASSLTSISGANVLTF
TRBD2,NA,TRBJ2-4,TRBV28,TGTGCCAGCAGTATCGGGACTAGCGGGAGAGAATCCAAAAACATTCAGTACTTC,CASSIGTSGRESKNIQYF
NA,NA,TRBJ2-3,TRBV19,TGTGCCAGTAACGCCGGAACAGGGTATGGTGATACGCAGTATTTT,CASNAGTGYGDTQYF
TRBD1,NA,TRBJ1-1,TRBV4-1,TGCGCCAGCAGCCAACGGGACAGAACTGAAGCTTTCTTT,CASSQRDRTEAFF
NA,NA,TRBJ1-3,TRBV25-1,TGTGCCAGCAGTGAGCGCGGCTCTGGAAACACCATATATTTT,CASSERGSGNTIYF
NA,NA,TRBJ2-1,TRBV28,TGTGCCAGCCTACGGGGGGCTGGCAATTACAATGAGCAGTTCTTC,CASLRGAGNYNEQFF
NA,NA,TRBJ1-1,TRBV3-1,TGTGCCAGCAGCCAAGAACAAGACACTGAAGCTTTCTTT,CASSQEQDTEAFF
NA,NA,TRBJ2-3,TRBV12-3/TRBV12-4,TGTGCCAGCAGACGTCGGGGGGCCACAGATACGCAGTATTTT,CASRRRGATDTQYF
TRBD1,NA,TRBJ1-5,TRBV19,TGTGCCAGTAGTATCAGCAGGGGGACAAATCAGCCCCAGCATTTT,CASSISRGTNQPQHF
NA,NA,TRBJ2-5,TRBV3-1,TGTGCCAGCAGCCAGGAGACAGTCCCAGAGACCCAGTACTTC,CASSQETVPETQYF
NA,NA,TRBJ2-3,TRBV7-9,TGTGCCAGCAGCCAAGACAGGGGAGGGGGCACAGATACGCAGTATTTT,CASSQDRGGGTDTQYF
NA,NA,TRBJ2-1,TRBV11-2,TGTGCCAGCAGCCCGGGGGCCAGGGTCGGGGAGCAGTTCTTC,CASSPGARVGEQFF
NA,NA,TRBJ2-3,TRBV24-1,TGTGCCACCAGTGATTTGGGGTCGTGGGATACGCAGTATTTT,CATSDLGSWDTQYF
TRBD1,NA,TRBJ1-2,TRBV25-1,TGTGCCAGCAGTGAACCGACAGGGGCCAACTATGGCTACACCTTC,CASSEPTGANYGYTF
TRBD2,NA,TRBJ2-7,TRBV5-5,TGTGCCAGCAGCTTGGCTCTGGCGGGGGGGCACGGCTACGAGCAGTACTTC,CASSLALAGGHGYEQYF
NA,NA,TRBJ1-2,TRBV12-3/TRBV12-4,TGTGCCACCTCCCTAAAACAGCGTTATGGCTACACCTTC,CATSLKQRYGYTF
NA,NA,TRBJ1-6,TRBV9,TGTGCCAGCGGAAGGAGCTCCTATAATTCACCCCTCCACTTT,CASGRSSYNSPLHF
TRBD2,NA,TRBJ2-5,TRBV6-5,TGTGCCAGCAGTTACGCGGGAGGATTAGAGACCCAGTACTTC,CASSYAGGLETQYF
TRBD2,NA,TRBJ2-5,TRBV24-1,TGTGCCACCAGTGATACCGGGACTAGTTCGGTGACCCAGTACTTC,CATSDTGTSSVTQYF
TRBD2,once,TRBJ2-3,TRBV2,TGTGCCAGTAGACTAGCAGAACAAGATACGCAGTATTTT,CASRLAEQDTQYF
TRBD1,NA,TRBJ1-1,TRBV20-1,TGCAGTGCTTCGCACAGGGGCGCCGGGGCTGAAGCTTTCTTT,CSASHRGAGAEAFF
NA,NA,TRBJ1-2,TRBV29-1,TGCAGCGTTGAAGGCAGTCCCTTTGGCTACACCTTC,CSVEGSPFGYTF
NA,once,TRBJ2-7,TRBV3-1,TGTGCCAGCAGCCAAGATTACTACGAGCAGTACTTC,CASSQDYYEQYF
NA,NA,TRBJ2-1,TRBV2,TGTGCCAGCAGTGCCCGGCGGGACACCTACAATGAGCAGTTCTTC,CASSARRDTYNEQFF
NA,NA,TRBJ1-2,TRBV7-9,TGTGCCAGCAGCTTAGATTCAGGAGCTAACTATGGCTACACCTTC,CASSLDSGANYGYTF
NA,NA,TRBJ1-5,TRBV3-1,TGTGCCAGCAGCCAAGATTCGCGGGGAGGAGGCAATCAGCCCCAGCATTTT,CASSQDSRGGGNQPQHF
NA,NA,TRBJ2-5,TRBV5-1,TGCGCCAGCATCCCTGACACCCAAGAGACCCAGTACTTC,CASIPDTQETQYF
TRBD2,NA,TRBJ2-3,TRBV30,TGTGCCTGGAGTGTAAGGCCAGCGGGAGGAGCAGATACGCAGTATTTT,CAWSVRPAGGADTQYF
NA,NA,TRBJ2-1,TRBV29-1,TGCAGCGTTCACGGGGGGCCAACTCCGCGGTACAATGAGCAGTTCTTC,CSVHGGPTPRYNEQFF
NA,NA,TRBJ2-7,TRBV7-2,TGTGCCAGCAGCCGCGACAGCCTCGCCTACGAGCAGTACTTC,CASSRDSLAYEQYF
NA,NA,TRBJ2-2,TRBV19,TGTGCCAGTAGTTCCGGGACGGCGGGGACCGGGGAGCTGTTTTTT,CASSSGTAGTGELFF
NA,NA,TRBJ1-5,TRBV7-9,TGTGCCAGCAGCTCTCTAAATAGCAATCAGCCCCAGCATTTT,CASSSLNSNQPQHF
NA,NA,TRBJ2-4,TRBV11-2,TGTGCCAGCAGGGCAGGGCACATTCAGTACTTC,CASRAGHIQYF
TRBD1,NA,TRBJ1-5,TRBV20-1,TGCAGTGCTAGAGAGGACCAGGGGGTTCAGCCCCAGCATTTT,CSAREDQGVQPQHF